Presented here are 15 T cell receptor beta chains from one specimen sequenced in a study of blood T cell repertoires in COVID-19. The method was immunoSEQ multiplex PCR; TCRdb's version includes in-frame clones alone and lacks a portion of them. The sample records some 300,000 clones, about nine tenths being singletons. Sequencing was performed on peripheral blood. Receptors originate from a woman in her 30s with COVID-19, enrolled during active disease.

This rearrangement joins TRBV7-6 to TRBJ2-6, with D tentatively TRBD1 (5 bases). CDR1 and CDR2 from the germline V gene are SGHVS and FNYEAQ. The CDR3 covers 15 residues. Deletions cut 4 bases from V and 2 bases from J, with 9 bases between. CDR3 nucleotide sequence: TGTGCCAGCAGCTCCACAGGTGCTGGGGCCAACGTCCTGACTTTC. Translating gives CASSSTGAGANVLTF.

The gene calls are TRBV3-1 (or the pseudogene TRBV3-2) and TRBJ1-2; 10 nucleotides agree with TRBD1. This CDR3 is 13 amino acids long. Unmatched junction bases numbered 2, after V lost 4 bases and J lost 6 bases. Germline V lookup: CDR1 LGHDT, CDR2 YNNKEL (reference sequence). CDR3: CASSPGQGDGYTF. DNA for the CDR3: TGTGCCAGCAGCCCCGGACAGGGGGATGGCTACACCTTC.

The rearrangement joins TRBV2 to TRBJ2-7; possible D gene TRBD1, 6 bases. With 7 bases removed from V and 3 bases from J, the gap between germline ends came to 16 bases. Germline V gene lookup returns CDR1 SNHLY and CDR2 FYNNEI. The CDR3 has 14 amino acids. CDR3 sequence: CASNKQGHYYEQYV. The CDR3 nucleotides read TGTGCCAGCAACAAACAGGGTCACTACTACGAGCAGTACGTC.

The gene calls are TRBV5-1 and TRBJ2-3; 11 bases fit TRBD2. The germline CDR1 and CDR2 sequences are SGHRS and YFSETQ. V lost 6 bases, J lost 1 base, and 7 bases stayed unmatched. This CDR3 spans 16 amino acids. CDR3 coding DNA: TGCGCCAGCACCGGGACTAGCGGATCCGGCACAGATACGCAGTATTTT. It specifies CASTGTSGSGTDTQYF.

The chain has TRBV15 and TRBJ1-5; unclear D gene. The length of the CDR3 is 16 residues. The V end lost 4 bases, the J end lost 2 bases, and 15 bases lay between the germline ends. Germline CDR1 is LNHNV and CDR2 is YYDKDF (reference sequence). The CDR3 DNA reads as TGTGCCACCAGCAAACCGGGGAATTGGGGCAATCAGCCCCAGCATTTT. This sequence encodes CATSKPGNWGNQPQHF.

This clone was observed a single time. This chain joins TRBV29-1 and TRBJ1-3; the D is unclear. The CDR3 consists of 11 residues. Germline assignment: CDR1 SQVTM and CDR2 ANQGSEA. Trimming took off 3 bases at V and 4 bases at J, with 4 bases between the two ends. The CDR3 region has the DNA TGCAGCGTTGACCAGGGAAACACCATATATTTT. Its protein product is CSVDQGNTIYF.

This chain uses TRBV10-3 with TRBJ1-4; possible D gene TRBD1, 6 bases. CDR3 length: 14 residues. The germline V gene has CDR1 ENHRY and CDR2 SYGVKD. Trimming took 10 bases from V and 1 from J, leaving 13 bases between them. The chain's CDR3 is CASQTGKTNEKLFF. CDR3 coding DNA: TGTGCCAGCCAAACAGGGAAAACTAATGAAAAACTGTTTTTT.

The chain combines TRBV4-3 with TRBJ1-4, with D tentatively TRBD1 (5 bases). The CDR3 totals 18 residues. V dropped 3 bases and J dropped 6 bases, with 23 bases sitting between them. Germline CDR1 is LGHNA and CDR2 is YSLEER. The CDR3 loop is CASSQPGGVSGLYEKLFF. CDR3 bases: TGCGCCAGCAGCCAGCCCGGTGGGGTGTCAGGGCTGTATGAAAAACTGTTTTTT.

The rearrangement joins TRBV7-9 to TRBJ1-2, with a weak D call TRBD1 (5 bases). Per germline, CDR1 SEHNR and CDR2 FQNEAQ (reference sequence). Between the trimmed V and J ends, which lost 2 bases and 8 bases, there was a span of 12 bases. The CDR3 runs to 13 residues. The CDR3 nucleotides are TGTGCCAGCAGCTTACCAAGCGGGGCGGGCTACACCTTC. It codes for CASSLPSGAGYTF.

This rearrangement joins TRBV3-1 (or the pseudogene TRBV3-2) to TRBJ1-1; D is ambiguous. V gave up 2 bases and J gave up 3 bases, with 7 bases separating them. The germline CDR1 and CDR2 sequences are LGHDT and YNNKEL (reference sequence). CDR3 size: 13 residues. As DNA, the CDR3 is TGTGCCAGCAGCCAATGGGAGTACACTGAAGCTTTCTTT. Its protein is CASSQWEYTEAFF.

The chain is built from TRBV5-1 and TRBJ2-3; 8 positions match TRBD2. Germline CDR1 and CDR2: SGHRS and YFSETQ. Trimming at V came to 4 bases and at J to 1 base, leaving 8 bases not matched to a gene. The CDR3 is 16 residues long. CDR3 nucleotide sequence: TGCGCCAGCAGCACCGGAGGCGGGGGGCGCACAGATACGCAGTATTTT. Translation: CASSTGGGGRTDTQYF.

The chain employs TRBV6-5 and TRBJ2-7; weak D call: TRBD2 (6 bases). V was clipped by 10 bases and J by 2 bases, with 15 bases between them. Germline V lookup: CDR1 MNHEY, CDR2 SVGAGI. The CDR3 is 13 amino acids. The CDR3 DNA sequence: TGTGCCACACGGGAGACTGACGCCTACGAGCAGTACTTC. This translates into CATRETDAYEQYF.

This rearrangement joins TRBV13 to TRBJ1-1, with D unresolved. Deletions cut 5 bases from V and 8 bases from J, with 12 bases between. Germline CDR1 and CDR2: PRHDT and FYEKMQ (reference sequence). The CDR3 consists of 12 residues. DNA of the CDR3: TGTGCCAGCAGCCCCGGGGAGGGAGAAGCTTTCTTT. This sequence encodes CASSPGEGEAFF.

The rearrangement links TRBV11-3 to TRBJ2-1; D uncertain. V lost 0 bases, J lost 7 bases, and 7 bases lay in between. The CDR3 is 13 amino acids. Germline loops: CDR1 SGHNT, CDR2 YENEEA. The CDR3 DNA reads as TGTGCCAGCAGCTTAGATCAGATGAATGAGCAGTTCTTC. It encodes CASSLDQMNEQFF.

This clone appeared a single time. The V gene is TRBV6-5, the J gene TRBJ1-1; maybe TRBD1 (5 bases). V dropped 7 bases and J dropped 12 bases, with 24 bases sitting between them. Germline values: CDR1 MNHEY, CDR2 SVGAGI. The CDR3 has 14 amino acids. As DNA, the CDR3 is TGTGCCAGCACCAACCTTCAGGGAAGGGGATTGACTTTCTTT. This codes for CASTNLQGRGLTFF.